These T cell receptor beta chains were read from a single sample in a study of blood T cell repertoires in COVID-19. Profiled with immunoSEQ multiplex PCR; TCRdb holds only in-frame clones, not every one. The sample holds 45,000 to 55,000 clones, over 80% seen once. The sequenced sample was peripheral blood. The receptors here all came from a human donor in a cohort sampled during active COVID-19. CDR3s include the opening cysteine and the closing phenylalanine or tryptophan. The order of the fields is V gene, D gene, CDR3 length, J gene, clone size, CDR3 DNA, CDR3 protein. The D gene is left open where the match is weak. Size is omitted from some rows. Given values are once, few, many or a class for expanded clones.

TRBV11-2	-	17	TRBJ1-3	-	TGTGCCAGCAGCCCTATTACAGTGACTAGCTCTGGAAACACCATATATTTT	CASSPITVTSSGNTIYF
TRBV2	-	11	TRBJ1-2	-	TGTGCCAGCGGACAAGACTATGGCTACACCTTC	CASGQDYGYTF
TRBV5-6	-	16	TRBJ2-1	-	TGTGCCAGCACCCGTGATTTTGGGGCATTGAACAATGAGCAGTTCTTC	CASTRDFGALNNEQFF
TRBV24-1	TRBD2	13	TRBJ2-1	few	TGTGCCACCAGTGACTTCCGCGAGCGGGAGTTGTTCTTC	CATSDFRERELFF
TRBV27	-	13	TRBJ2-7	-	TGTGCCAGCAGTTTACCGACCTCAGGAGAGCAGTACTTC	CASSLPTSGEQYF
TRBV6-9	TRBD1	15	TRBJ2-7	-	TGTGCCAGCAGTTGTCCGGGACAGGTTGTCTACGAGCAGTACTTC	CASSCPGQVVYEQYF
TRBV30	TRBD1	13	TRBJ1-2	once	TGTGCCTGGAAGACAGGGGGCGATAATGGCTACACCTTC	CAWKTGGDNGYTF
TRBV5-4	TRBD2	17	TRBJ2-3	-	TGTGCCAGCAGCTCAGGGACTAGCGGGATACTAAGGGATACGCAGTATTTT	CASSSGTSGILRDTQYF
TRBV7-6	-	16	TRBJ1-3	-	TGTGCCAGCAGCTTAATCCAGGGGTCGAAAGGAAACACCATATATTTT	CASSLIQGSKGNTIYF
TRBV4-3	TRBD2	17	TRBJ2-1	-	TGCGCCAGCAGCCAAGATGTAACGGCGGGGGGCAGGAATGAGCAGTTCTTC	CASSQDVTAGGRNEQFF
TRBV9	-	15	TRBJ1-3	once	TGTGCCAGCAGCGTAGCCGGGTGGGCTGGAAACACCATATATTTT	CASSVAGWAGNTIYF
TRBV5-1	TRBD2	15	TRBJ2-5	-	TGCGCCAGCAGCTTGTCGGCTAGCGGGAGGGAGACCCAGTACTTC	CASSLSASGRETQYF
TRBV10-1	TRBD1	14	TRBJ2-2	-	TGCGCCAGCAGGAGGGACAGCGACACCGGGGAGCTGTTTTTT	CASRRDSDTGELFF
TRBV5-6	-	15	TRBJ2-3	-	TGTGCCAGCAGCCCATGGACTTCTAGCACAGATACGCAGTATTTT	CASSPWTSSTDTQYF
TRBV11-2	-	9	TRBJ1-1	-	TGTGCCAGCAGCTTCAAGGACAACTTT	CASSFKDNF
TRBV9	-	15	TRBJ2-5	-	TGTGCCAGCAGCCCTGGGGTAGCGAGGTTGGAGACCCAGTACTTC	CASSPGVARLETQYF
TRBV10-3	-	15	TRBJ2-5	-	TGTGCCATCAGTGACCCCCGAGGGTATCAAGAGACCCAGTACTTC	CAISDPRGYQETQYF
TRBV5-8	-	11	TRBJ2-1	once	TGTGCCAGCAGCTTGTGGAGTGAGCAGTTCTTC	CASSLWSEQFF
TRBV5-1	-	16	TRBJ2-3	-	TGCGCCAGCAGCTCCTTCCCGGGGGTTAGCACAGATACGCAGTATTTT	CASSSFPGVSTDTQYF
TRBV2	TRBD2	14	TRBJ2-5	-	TGTGCCAGCGTTCTAGCGGACCTCCAAGAGACCCAGTACTTC	CASVLADLQETQYF
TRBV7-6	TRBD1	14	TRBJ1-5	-	TGTGCCAGCAGCTCCGGGCAGGGGGGACAGCCCCAGCATTTT	CASSSGQGGQPQHF
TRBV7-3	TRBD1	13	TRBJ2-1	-	TGTGCCAGCAGCATCTACAGGGGCAATGAGCAGTTCTTC	CASSIYRGNEQFF
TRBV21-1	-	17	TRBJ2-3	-	-	CASSKVARGAGTDTQYF